This T cell receptor beta chain derives from a study of CD8+ T cells in alopecia areata. Extraction and reverse transcription of RNA yielded cDNA as the sequencing template. Profiled with immunoSEQ multiplex PCR; TCRdb holds only in-frame clones, not every one. Of under 35,000 clones in the sample, 65% to 80% are singletons; the top ten hold approximately 18%. To note about this clone: Its antigen is currently unknown.

Notes on the study in general: Clonality was higher in lesional than normal scalp, especially in alopecia totalis/universalis.

Trimming cost V 0 bases and J 3 bases; bases outside gene matches: 5. CDR1 and CDR2 (germline): GTSNPN, SVGIG (reference sequence). This CDR3 contains 14 residues. The rearrangement joins TRBV30 to TRBJ2-7; 7 nucleotides line up with TRBD2. Sequencing used NKG2D-low CD8+ T cells sorted from blood. The clonotype originates from a human donor with alopecia areata. The CDR3 bases are TGTGCCTGGAGTGTTACGGCGGGGGTCTACGAGCAGTACTTC. Amino acid sequence: CAWSVTAGVYEQYF.